What follows are 25 T cell receptor beta chains derived from one specimen sequenced in a study of early stage breast cancer tumors. The table came from immunoSEQ multiplex PCR; TCRdb's copy has only in-frame clones and leaves some out. The table lists 9,500 to 10,000 clones, under 70% of them singletons. Sequencing used breast tumor tissue. The receptors stem from a person aged 55-75 years with breast cancer.

The CDR3 DNA reads as TGTGCCAGCAGCTTAGGTGAGGACCCCCGAATCCCTCACAATGAGCAGTTCTTC. Its translation: CASSLGEDPRIPHNEQFF. This rearrangement joins TRBV7-8 to TRBJ2-1; D remains ambiguous. V was pared by 1 base and J by 5 bases, with 21 bases between. The length of the CDR3 is 18 residues. The germline V gene encodes CDR1 SGHVS and CDR2 FQNEAQ.

The chain couples TRBV30 to TRBJ1-2; a weak D match, TRBD1 (5 bases). CDR1 is GTSNPN, CDR2 SVGIG, per germline (reference sequence). The CDR3 sequence is 13 residues long. Trimming stripped 0 bases from V and 6 bases from J, with 11 bases between. CDR3 nucleotides: TGTGCCTGGAGTGTAAAGGGGTTGGATGGCTACACCTTC. The encoded protein is CAWSVKGLDGYTF.

The rearrangement uses TRBV19 and TRBJ1-5; D gene unclear. The germline V and J ends were trimmed by 2 bases and 1 base, with 9 bases remaining between them. The CDR3 runs 15 residues. Germline V CDR1 and CDR2: LNHDA, SQIVND (reference sequence). The CDR3 coding sequence is TGTGCCAGTAGTATAACTTCAGAGAGCAATCAGCCCCAGCATTTT. It specifies CASSITSESNQPQHF.

The chain couples TRBV28 to TRBJ2-7; 8 nucleotides align to TRBD2. The CDR3 consists of 14 residues. Trimming removed 5 bases from V and 4 bases from J; junction bases left unmatched: 7. CDR1 and CDR2 from the germline V gene are MDHEN and SYDVKM. This chain's CDR3 is CASSVSGRSYEQYF. The CDR3 DNA reads as TGTGCCAGCAGTGTGAGCGGGAGAAGTTACGAGCAGTACTTC.

The chain combines TRBV7-9 with TRBJ2-7; the D gene is possibly TRBD1 (6 bases). The germline CDR1 and CDR2 sequences are SEHNR and FQNEAQ (reference sequence). The CDR3 length is 14 residues. V lost 0 bases and J 7 bases, leaving 13 bases between the germline ends. The CDR3 region is CASSLARGTLEQYF. DNA for the CDR3: TGTGCCAGCAGCTTAGCTAGGGGGACCCTTGAGCAGTACTTC. Filled out from reference TRBV7-9 and TRBJ2-7, the complete variable domain reads DTGVSQNPRHKITKRGQNVTFRCDPISEHNRLYWYRQTLGQGPEFLTYFQNEAQLEKSRLLSDRFSAERPKGSFSTLEIQRTEQGDSAMYLCASSLARGTLEQYFGPGTRLTVT.

V gene TRBV2 combines with J gene TRBJ1-5, with D possibly being TRBD1 (5 bases). This CDR3 contains 16 residues. CDR1 and CDR2 (germline): SNHLY, FYNNEI. Trimming removed 4 bases at V and 6 bases at J, with 19 bases between. CDR3 nucleotide sequence: TGTGCCAGCAGTGGGTCCGGGGGAGTCCGGGTTCAGCCCCAGCATTTT. Amino acid sequence: CASSGSGGVRVQPQHF. Looking up the rest from reference TRBV2 and TRBJ1-5 gives the full variable domain: EPEVTQTPSHQVTQMGQEVILRCVPISNHLYFYWYRQILGQKVEFLVSFYNNEISEKSEIFDDQFSVERPDGSNFTLKIRSTKLEDSAMYFCASSGSGGVRVQPQHFGDGTRLSIL.

The chain is built from TRBV9 and TRBJ2-1, with D perhaps TRBD1 (6 bases). The CDR3 runs to 15 residues. Germline V lookup: CDR1 SGDLS, CDR2 YYNGEE. V lost 4 bases and J 5 bases, leaving 16 bases between the germline ends. CDR3 DNA sequence: TGTGCCAGCAGCACGAGAGGACAGAATAACAATGAGCAGTTCTTC. Residues: CASSTRGQNNNEQFF.

J is TRBJ2-7 and V is TRBV19; 8 nucleotides agree with TRBD1. The V gene end was trimmed by 3 bases and the J gene end by 2 bases; junction bases not matched to a gene: 6. The CDR3 consists of 15 residues. From germline, CDR1 is LNHDA and CDR2 SQIVND (reference sequence). CDR3 sequence (DNA): TGTGCCAGTAGTATTGGGACAGGAGGCACCTACGAGCAGTACTTC. It codes for CASSIGTGGTYEQYF.

This chain uses TRBV2 with TRBJ2-7, with 7 bases lining up with TRBD1. V dropped 6 bases and J dropped 3; count of bases not matched to a gene: 11. This CDR3 is 15 amino acids long. Germline loops: CDR1 SNHLY, CDR2 FYNNEI. The CDR3 region is CASRAVGGAHYEQYF. The CDR3 region has the DNA TGTGCCAGCAGGGCCGTAGGGGGCGCACACTACGAGCAGTACTTC.

This clone was observed a single time. This chain connects TRBV28 to TRBJ2-5; 9 nucleotides align to TRBD2. V dropped 6 bases and J dropped 5; count of bases not matched to a gene: 19. CDR3 size: 18 residues. Germline V lookup: CDR1 MDHEN, CDR2 SYDVKM. In DNA form, the CDR3 reads TGTGCCAGCAGCGGTCGGCGACTAGCGGTCATAACCGTGGAGACCCAGTACTTC. Translating gives CASSGRRLAVITVETQYF.

This chain links TRBV7-9 with TRBJ2-5; TRBD2 matches 15 bases. V shed 5 bases and J 4 bases; nucleotides not matched to a gene: 5. CDR1 and CDR2 from the germline V gene are SEHNR and FQNEAQ (reference sequence). The CDR3 has 16 amino acids. The CDR3: CASSPGTSGRPETQYF. Here the CDR3 DNA reads TGTGCCAGCAGCCCAGGGACTAGCGGGAGGCCAGAGACCCAGTACTTC.

The chain combines TRBV30 with TRBJ2-1; D ambiguous. Germline CDR1 GTSNPN, CDR2 SVGIG (reference sequence). The CDR3 is 10 residues long. The V gene lost 5 bases and the J gene lost 6 bases, with 5 bases spanning the gap. CDR3 coding DNA: TGTGCCTGGGGGTTCAATGAGCAGTTCTTC. As protein: CAWGFNEQFF. Full variable domain (rest looked up from reference TRBV30 and TRBJ2-1): SQTIHQWPATLVQPVGSPLSLECTVEGTSNPNLYWYRQAAGRGLQLLFYSVGIGQISSEVPQNLSASRPQDRQFILSSKKLLLSDSGFYLCAWGFNEQFFGPGTRLTVL.

Only a few counts were recorded for this clone. This rearrangement joins TRBV18 to TRBJ1-2; tentatively, D is TRBD1 (6 bases). Between the trimmed V and J ends, which lost 3 bases and 8 bases, there was a span of 13 bases. From germline, CDR1 is KGHSH and CDR2 LQKENI. CDR3 length equals 13 residues. The CDR3, as DNA: TGTGCCAGCTCACCTTCAGGGGAGGAAGGCTACACCTTC. Translation gives CASSPSGEEGYTF. The full variable domain, with the rest looked up from reference TRBV18 and TRBJ1-2, is NAGVMQNPRHLVRRRGQEARLRCSPMKGHSHVYWYRQLPEEGLKFMVYLQKENIIDESGMPKERFSAEFPKEGPSILRIQQVVRGDSAAYFCASSPSGEEGYTFGSGTRLTVV.

CDR3 bases: TGTGCCAGCAGCGTGTTGCGGACCGGGACCTACGAGCAGTACTTC. This translates into CASSVLRTGTYEQYF. The rearrangement uses TRBV2 and TRBJ2-7, with D maybe TRBD2 (5 bases). Trimming left V 6 bases short and J 2 bases short, with 17 bases between. The CDR3 has 15 residues. Germline CDR1 and CDR2: SNHLY and FYNNEI.

The CDR3 here is CASSLAGIHEQYF. The CDR3 region has the DNA TGCGCCAGCAGCTTGGCGGGAATCCACGAGCAGTACTTC. The chain combines TRBV5-1 with TRBJ2-7, with a possible D match to TRBD2 (5 bases). Germline CDR1 reads SGHRS; CDR2 reads YFSETQ. V was clipped by 0 bases and J by 5 bases, with 9 bases between them. CDR3 size: 13 residues.

The V and J genes are TRBV27 and TRBJ1-1; no clear D gene. The CDR3 contains 14 residues. Germline values: CDR1 MNHEY, CDR2 SMNVEV (reference sequence). The V gene lost 5 bases and the J gene lost 2 bases, with 12 bases spanning the gap. The CDR3: CASSARASNTEAFF. The CDR3 DNA reads as TGTGCCAGCAGTGCCCGGGCTTCAAACACTGAAGCTTTCTTT.

The chain combines TRBV6-6 with TRBJ1-1; TRBD1 matches 9 bases. Per the germline V gene, CDR1 is MNHNY and CDR2 is SVGAGI (reference sequence). The V and J ends lost 4 bases and 5 bases, in that order; junction bases with no gene match: 8. There are 15 residues in the CDR3. CDR3 sequence: CASSSSGQGLTEAFF. CDR3 bases: TGTGCCAGCAGTTCGTCAGGACAGGGGCTGACTGAAGCTTTCTTT.

This clone appeared once. The chain couples TRBV28 to TRBJ1-1; 12 nucleotides agree with TRBD1. Germline-derived CDR1 and CDR2 are MDHEN and SYDVKM. V trimming: 8 bases; J trimming: 2 bases; junction bases outside the gene matches: 12. The CDR3 sequence is 17 residues long. The CDR3 reads CASGIFGTGGPNTEAFF. The CDR3 coding sequence is TGTGCCAGCGGGATTTTTGGGACAGGGGGCCCTAACACTGAAGCTTTCTTT.

This chain links TRBV2 with TRBJ2-7; D remains unclear. The CDR3 covers 14 residues. Germline CDR1 is SNHLY and CDR2 is FYNNEI. The V end lost 7 bases, the J end lost 4 bases, and 17 bases lay between the germline ends. In DNA, the CDR3 is TGTGCCAGCATCCAGGCCCCCACGATTTACGAGCAGTACTTC. This sequence encodes CASIQAPTIYEQYF.

The chain combines TRBV30 with TRBJ1-5; no clear D. Germline loops: CDR1 GTSNPN, CDR2 SVGIG (reference sequence). The CDR3 covers 14 residues. V lost 4 bases, J lost 1 base, and 11 bases lay in between. The DNA for the CDR3 is TGTGCCTGGATTACCTTATCCAGCAATCAGCCCCAGCATTTT. It encodes CAWITLSSNQPQHF.

This clone was seen a few times. The conserved phenylalanine or tryptophan is not found at the CDR3 terminus, so this likely reflects a read error. The DNA is omitted, as the CDR3 cannot be located on it reliably, and the CDR3 follows TCRdb's listing. The genes are TRBV6-6 and TRBJ2-4; the DNA was not used to check the table's D call, TRBD2. Ends included, the CDR3 has 16 residues. CDR1 is MNHNY and CDR2 is SVGAGI in the germline V gene (reference sequence). CDR3 residues: CASSYSMPSGSTLGTS.

The sample holds one count of this clone. The J gene is TRBJ2-3, the V gene TRBV2, with D possibly TRBD2 on 5 matching bases. The CDR3 contains 12 residues. Per germline, CDR1 SNHLY and CDR2 FYNNEI. V was shortened by 5 bases and J by 5 bases, with 8 bases between the two germline ends. The CDR3 reads CASSPTRDTQYF. The CDR3 DNA is TGTGCCAGCAGTCCAACTAGAGATACGCAGTATTTT.

The V gene is TRBV5-1, the J gene TRBJ2-1; possible D gene TRBD1, 5 bases. Germline lookup yields CDR1 SGHRS and CDR2 YFSETQ. CDR3 length equals 15 residues. V was cut by 0 bases and J by 0 bases, with 7 bases left in between. The CDR3 DNA follows: TGCGCCAGCAGCTTGGGACAGAGCTCCTACAATGAGCAGTTCTTC. Translated: CASSLGQSSYNEQFF.

This clone was counted between two and nine times. This chain joins TRBV28 and TRBJ2-1; D not certain. This CDR3 comprises 11 residues. Germline assignment: CDR1 MDHEN and CDR2 SYDVKM. V was shortened by 4 bases and J by 6 bases, with 4 bases between the two germline ends. The CDR3 protein is CASSWRNEQFF. The DNA of the CDR3 is TGTGCCAGCAGTTGGCGCAATGAGCAGTTCTTC.

This chain links TRBV2 with TRBJ2-5; D is perhaps TRBD1 (5 bases). The germline V gene has CDR1 SNHLY and CDR2 FYNNEI. The CDR3 is made up of 13 amino acids. The ends were cut back, 6 bases at V and 2 bases at J, with 10 bases in the middle. The CDR3 DNA reads TGTGCCAGCAGCAACAGGTTACAAGAGACCCAGTACTTC. The encoded protein is CASSNRLQETQYF.